This TCR beta chain came from a study of cytomegalovirus exposure and HLA in healthy donors. The wider study: In an earlier analysis, approximately 120 million unique TCR beta sequences were found from some 200 million T cells. Whole-study results and caveats: At a 0.05 false discovery rate, a later analysis found over 15,000 TCR beta sequences to be associated with HLA alleles. CMV serostatus stood as the only immune exposure information on hand.

About this clone itself: Its antigen remains unidentified.

Primers included in the PCR were 60 Vbeta and 13 Jbeta primers. TCRdb's copy holds only in-frame clones and misses some; the assay was immunoSEQ multiplex PCR. The sample contains roughly 180,000 clones, 70% to 90% of which appear only once. This clonotype was sampled from a man aged 18 to 30 in good health and CMV-seropositive. The specimen sequenced was PBMCs.

In DNA, the CDR3 is TGTGCCAGCAGTTCACTCCAAGACTGGTACGGGGAGCTGTTTTTT. It is translated as CASSSLQDWYGELFF. The V call is TRBV27, the J call TRBJ2-2, with D uncertain. V lost 4 bases to trimming and J lost 7 bases, with 16 bases between them. The CDR3 totals 15 residues. Germline CDR1 MNHEY, CDR2 SMNVEV (reference sequence).